This TCR beta chain was retrieved from a study of blood T cell repertoires in COVID-19. Background on the study: Whether acute or convalescent, the COVID-19 samples came from the United States, Italy and Spain. In each case, the material was cDNA or gDNA derived from T cells, B-cell-depleted T cells, or PBMCs.

V shed 8 bases and J shed 5 bases, with 18 bases lying between them. The V gene's germline CDR1 is LGHDT and CDR2 YNNKEL (reference sequence). The CDR3 length is 15 residues. In the study's own analysis: Estimates of nucleated cell counts were drawn from the amplification of reference gene primers. TCRdb keeps only in-frame clones here, not all; method: immunoSEQ multiplex PCR. Clone size and the V and J calls come from that table; the DNA yielded D and trimming. Of 150,000 to 200,000 clones detected, around nine tenths appear once; the ten largest clones hold approximately 10%. The Seattle patients, enrolled during active infection, were followed longitudinally.

Sequencing was carried out using peripheral blood. The source of this sequence is a woman in her 70s with COVID-19, enrolled during active disease. V is TRBV3-1 (or the pseudogene TRBV3-2) and J is TRBJ2-2; D is uncertain. The CDR3 nucleotides are TGTGCCAGCGCGGATCCGGCAGTGTCTACCGGGGAGCTGTTTTTT. Translated: CASADPAVSTGELFF.